The next 30 T cell receptor beta chains were all read from a single sample in a study of T cell responses to AZD1222 COVID-19 vaccine. Libraries were prepared by immunoSEQ multiplex PCR; TCRdb keeps only in-frame clonotypes and omits some of them. The sample has about 110,000 clones, more than 70% seen once; the top ten hold about 4%. This material consisted of peripheral blood, taken 28 days after the second AZD1222 dose. The source of these receptors is an adult who received the AZD1222 COVID-19 vaccine.

V is TRBV20-1 and J is TRBJ2-5, with D unclear. CDR1 and CDR2 (germline): DFQATT, SNEGSKA (reference sequence). The CDR3 covers 11 residues. V shed 7 bases and J shed 0 bases, with 6 bases lying between them. The CDR3 spells CSVRYQETQYF. The CDR3 DNA is TGCAGTGTGAGATACCAAGAGACCCAGTACTTC.

This clone has just a few counts. The V call is TRBV9, the J call TRBJ1-5; tentative D call: TRBD1 (6 bases). Trimming shortened V by 2 bases and J by 2 bases, and 11 bases separated the two germline ends. Germline CDR1 reads SGDLS; CDR2 reads YYNGEE. The CDR3 contains 15 residues. The CDR3 is CASSVTGFGNQPQHF. The CDR3 DNA reads TGTGCCAGCAGCGTGACAGGTTTTGGCAATCAGCCCCAGCATTTT.

This clone was detected only a few times. The V and J genes are TRBV13 and TRBJ2-3; D is uncertain. Trimming stripped 0 bases from V and 1 base from J, with 5 bases between. CDR1 and CDR2 from the germline V gene are PRHDT and FYEKMQ (reference sequence). There are 14 residues in the CDR3. CDR3 sequence reads: CASSLGLGTDTQYF. The DNA of the CDR3 is TGTGCCAGCAGCTTAGGCCTGGGCACAGATACGCAGTATTTT.

This chain joins TRBV7-2 and TRBJ2-7, with D unresolved. CDR3 length: 11 amino acids. Germline V gene data show CDR1 as SGHTA and CDR2 as FQGNSA. V shed 1 base and J shed 7 bases, with 5 bases lying between them. The DNA for the CDR3 is TGTGCCAGCAGCTTAGTACAGGAGCAGTACTTC. It translates to CASSLVQEQYF.

The chain carries TRBV2 and TRBJ1-1; D is uncertain. The germline V gene has CDR1 SNHLY and CDR2 FYNNEI. The V and J ends lost 5 bases and 0 bases respectively, with 7 bases between them. The CDR3 totals 13 residues. DNA of the CDR3: TGTGCCAGCAGTATAGGGCTGAACACTGAAGCTTTCTTT. Its protein is CASSIGLNTEAFF.

This clone has only a few counts. In DNA, the CDR3 is TGTGCCAGCAGCGACCAGACAGGGTCGTTTTCCGAAGCTTTCTTT. This sequence encodes CASSDQTGSFSEAFF. The rearrangement links TRBV9 to TRBJ1-1, with TRBD1 matching over 7 bases. The length of the CDR3 is 15 residues. Germline CDR1 is SGDLS and CDR2 is YYNGEE. V was clipped by 3 bases and J by 8 bases; unmatched bases: 13. Full variable domain (remainder filled in from reference TRBV9 and TRBJ1-1): DSGVTQTPKHLITATGQRVTLRCSPRSGDLSVYWYQQSLDQGLQFLIQYYNGEERAKGNILERFSAQQFPDLHSELNLSSLELGDSALYFCASSDQTGSFSEAFFGQGTRLTVV.

This chain connects TRBV18 to TRBJ1-2; D possibly corresponds to TRBD1 (5 bases). CDR1 KGHSH and CDR2 LQKENI come from the germline V gene. The V end was cut by 2 bases, the J end by 0 bases, with 7 bases between. CDR3 length: 14 amino acids. The DNA for the CDR3 is TGTGCCAGCTCACCAGGGACTTCTAACTATGGCTACACCTTC. This translates into CASSPGTSNYGYTF.

The V and J genes are TRBV6-4 and TRBJ2-2, with D possibly TRBD2 on 5 matching bases. Germline loops: CDR1 MRHNA, CDR2 SNTAGT. CDR3 size: 14 residues. Trimming cost V 3 bases and J 3 bases, with 8 bases left between them. The chain's CDR3 is CASSEGSDTGELFF. CDR3 sequence (DNA): TGTGCCAGCAGTGAAGGTAGCGACACCGGGGAGCTGTTTTTT.

The chain joins TRBV30 to TRBJ1-3; D remains ambiguous. The V gene's germline CDR1 is GTSNPN and CDR2 SVGIG (reference sequence). Trimming removed 4 bases at V and 2 bases at J, with 3 bases between. This CDR3 is 11 amino acids long. The CDR3 nucleotides read TGTGCCTGGACACCTGGAAACACCATATATTTT. Its translation: CAWTPGNTIYF.

This rearrangement joins TRBV15 to TRBJ2-3; 7 bases are a match to TRBD2. The CDR3 covers 15 residues. Germline V CDR1 and CDR2: LNHNV, YYDKDF (reference sequence). The trim removed 5 bases at V and 4 bases at J, leaving 9 bases unmatched. The CDR3 region is CATSPRRSGADTQYF. For the CDR3, the DNA is TGTGCCACCAGCCCCCGTCGAAGCGGGGCAGATACGCAGTATTTT.

This chain uses TRBV5-1 with TRBJ2-7; 8 bases are shared with TRBD1. The CDR3 spans 15 residues. Looked up from germline, CDR1 is SGHRS and CDR2 is YFSETQ. The V segment lost 4 bases and the J segment 3 bases; nucleotides outside the gene matches: 9. CDR3 residues: CASSLGQGSLYEQYF. CDR3 nucleotides: TGCGCCAGCAGCCTAGGACAGGGTTCCCTCTACGAGCAGTACTTC.

The chain recombines TRBV7-6 with TRBJ2-2, with D perhaps assigned TRBD1 or TRBD2 (6 bases each). V was cut by 6 bases and J by 5 bases, with 22 bases left in between. This CDR3 region has 17 residues. Germline CDR1 is SGHVS and CDR2 is FNYEAQ. In DNA, the CDR3 is TGTGCCAGCAGACCGAGTGGAGGAGGAGGGGGGACCGGGGAGCTGTTTTTT. It specifies CASRPSGGGGGTGELFF.

The gene calls are TRBV7-6 and TRBJ1-5; D remains unclear. Germline V CDR1 and CDR2: SGHVS, FNYEAQ. CDR3 length equals 12 residues. V gave up 3 bases and J gave up 9 bases, with 9 bases separating them. The CDR3 reads CASSFDPGPQHF. The DNA for the CDR3 is TGTGCCAGCAGCTTCGACCCAGGGCCCCAGCATTTT.

The rearrangement joins TRBV11-2 to TRBJ2-2; a weak D match, TRBD2 (5 bases). V lost 5 bases and J lost 5, with 18 bases in between. Germline V gene data show CDR1 as SGHAT and CDR2 as FQNNGV. The CDR3 is made up of 16 amino acids. The CDR3 loop is CASSPINRGLTGELFF. CDR3 in DNA: TGTGCCAGCAGCCCCATTAATAGAGGGTTGACCGGGGAGCTGTTTTTT.

This rearrangement joins TRBV24-1 to TRBJ2-1; the D gene could be TRBD1 or TRBD2 (6 bases each). In germline, CDR1 is KGHDR, CDR2 SFDVKD. V was cut by 5 bases and J by 5 bases, with 15 bases left in between. The length of the CDR3 is 15 residues. CDR3 DNA: TGTGCCACCAGTGGGATTGGGGGGCCCGACAATGAGCAGTTCTTC. Translated: CATSGIGGPDNEQFF.

V usage is TRBV12-5 and J usage is TRBJ1-4; no definite D call. V was cut by 3 bases and J by 3 bases, with 8 bases left in between. The germline gives CDR1 LGHNT, CDR2 FRNRAP. The CDR3 has 14 amino acids. The CDR3 reads CASGLRGSNEKLFF. The CDR3 DNA reads TGTGCTAGTGGTTTAAGAGGATCTAATGAAAAACTGTTTTTT.

This clone appeared once. The J gene is TRBJ2-3, the V gene TRBV29-1; D uncertain. The V gene lost 6 bases and the J gene lost 0 bases, with 7 bases spanning the gap. The CDR3 consists of 12 residues. Germline CDR1 SQVTM, CDR2 ANQGSEA. The CDR3 loop is CSVLASTDTQYF. The CDR3 nucleotides are TGCAGCGTGTTAGCTAGCACAGATACGCAGTATTTT.

V and J are TRBV18 and TRBJ1-1; tentatively, D is TRBD1 (6 bases). Trimming pared 3 bases from V and 2 bases from J, leaving 10 bases between. Per the germline V gene, CDR1 is KGHSH and CDR2 is LQKENI. The CDR3 covers 14 residues. The CDR3 is CASSPGTLNTEAFF. In nucleotides, the CDR3 is TGTGCCAGCTCACCCGGGACACTAAACACTGAAGCTTTCTTT.

The rearrangement links TRBV6-2 or TRBV6-3 to TRBJ1-2, with a weak D call TRBD1 (6 bases). The CDR3 sequence is 16 residues long. Germline CDR1 and CDR2: MNHEY and SVGEGT. Trimming removed 2 bases from V and 1 base from J, with 14 bases in between. CDR3 sequence (DNA): TGTGCCAGCAGTTACCAGGGGACCCCGTTTAACTATGGCTACACCTTC. It is translated as CASSYQGTPFNYGYTF.

The CDR3 spells CASSVASAYEQYF. In DNA, the CDR3 is TGTGCCAGCAGCGTAGCTTCCGCCTACGAGCAGTACTTC. The chain links TRBV9 to TRBJ2-7; no reliable D call. Germline loops: CDR1 SGDLS, CDR2 YYNGEE. Trimming removed 0 bases from V and 2 bases from J, with 6 bases in between. This CDR3 region has 13 residues.

Only a few counts were recorded for this clone. J is TRBJ2-3 and V is TRBV19; D is unclear. This CDR3 is built from 14 residues. Germline assignment: CDR1 LNHDA and CDR2 SQIVND (reference sequence). V was cut by 5 bases and J by 4 bases, with 13 bases left in between. CDR3 bases: TGTGCCAGTAGTCCAGCTAGAATAGCAGATACGCAGTATTTT. Amino acid sequence: CASSPARIADTQYF.

This clone has a handful of counts. The chain employs TRBV7-2 and TRBJ2-7; D might be TRBD1 or TRBD2, each matching 5 bases. The CDR3 sequence is 17 residues long. The germline V and J ends were trimmed by 2 bases and 2 bases, with 19 bases remaining between them. Germline V gene data show CDR1 as SGHTA and CDR2 as FQGNSA. The CDR3 region has the DNA TGTGCCAGCAGCTTATTTAGTGCCCGGGGCTCTCCCTACGAGCAGTACTTC. Its protein product is CASSLFSARGSPYEQYF.

V and J are TRBV6-1 and TRBJ1-2; no definite D call. The V gene's germline CDR1 is MNHNS and CDR2 SASEGT. The CDR3 has 10 amino acids. V lost 3 bases to trimming and J lost 8 bases, with 4 bases between them. The chain's CDR3 is CASSDRGYTF. In DNA form, the CDR3 reads TGTGCCAGCAGTGATCGAGGCTACACCTTC.

V usage is TRBV24-1 and J usage is TRBJ2-1; possible D gene TRBD1, 6 bases. The CDR3 extends over 12 amino acids. Trimming shortened V by 9 bases and J by 6 bases, and 11 bases separated the two germline ends. The germline V gene encodes CDR1 KGHDR and CDR2 SFDVKD. For the CDR3, the DNA is TGTGCCACCGCCACAGGGCTCAATGAGCAGTTCTTC. It codes for CATATGLNEQFF.

The chain has TRBV7-2 and TRBJ1-3; D is possibly TRBD1 (5 bases). Trimming cost V 2 bases and J 5 bases, with 7 bases left between them. The CDR3 has 13 amino acids. The V gene's germline CDR1 is SGHTA and CDR2 FQGNSA. Here the CDR3 reads CASSLQGRNTIYF. The CDR3 DNA sequence: TGTGCCAGCAGCTTACAGGGCCGAAACACCATATATTTT.

This clone was recorded only once. The V and J genes are TRBV5-6 and TRBJ1-6; D not certain. Trimming left V 4 bases short and J 5 bases short, with 10 bases between. The germline CDR1 and CDR2 sequences are SGHDT and YYEEEE. The CDR3 totals 14 residues. This CDR3 is CASSLGLNNSPLHF. CDR3 DNA: TGTGCCAGCAGCCTTGGACTCAATAATTCACCCCTCCACTTT.

This chain connects TRBV7-2 to TRBJ1-1, with D unresolved. The CDR3 extends over 12 amino acids. Trimming stripped 5 bases from V and 1 base from J, with 5 bases between. Germline loops: CDR1 SGHTA, CDR2 FQGNSA. In DNA form, the CDR3 reads TGTGCCAGCAGCATGAGGAACACTGAAGCTTTCTTT. It translates to CASSMRNTEAFF. The complete variable domain, with remaining parts taken from reference TRBV7-2 and TRBJ1-1, reads GAGVSQSPSNKVTEKGKDVELRCDPISGHTALYWYRQSLGQGLEFLIYFQGNSAPDKSGLPSDRFSAERTGGSVSTLTIQRTQQEDSAVYLCASSMRNTEAFFGQGTRLTVV.

The chain employs TRBV24-1 and TRBJ1-5; TRBD1 might be the D (6 bases). CDR1 and CDR2 (germline): KGHDR, SFDVKD. This CDR3 comprises 14 residues. V was trimmed by 9 bases and J by 2 bases, leaving 13 bases between them. CDR3 loop: CATHRVGGNQPQHF. Written as DNA, the CDR3 is TGTGCCACCCACAGGGTCGGAGGCAATCAGCCCCAGCATTTT.

The V and J genes are TRBV7-9 and TRBJ2-7; TRBD1 matches 9 bases. The CDR3 sequence is 15 residues long. Losses at the gene ends were 9 bases for V and 0 bases for J; bases not matched to a gene: 9. Germline assignment: CDR1 SEHNR and CDR2 FQNEAQ (reference sequence). The CDR3: CASLGETGGSYEQYF. The CDR3 DNA sequence: TGTGCCAGTCTAGGGGAGACAGGGGGCTCCTACGAGCAGTACTTC.

This clone has more than one count but fewer than ten. J is TRBJ2-7 and V is TRBV6-5; 10 bases are a match to TRBD1. CDR1 and CDR2 (germline): MNHEY, SVGAGI. Trimming took 2 bases from V and 3 from J; bases not matched to a gene: 1. The CDR3 covers 14 residues. This CDR3 is CASSYGQGVYEQYF. The CDR3 bases are TGTGCCAGCAGTTACGGACAGGGGGTCTACGAGCAGTACTTC.